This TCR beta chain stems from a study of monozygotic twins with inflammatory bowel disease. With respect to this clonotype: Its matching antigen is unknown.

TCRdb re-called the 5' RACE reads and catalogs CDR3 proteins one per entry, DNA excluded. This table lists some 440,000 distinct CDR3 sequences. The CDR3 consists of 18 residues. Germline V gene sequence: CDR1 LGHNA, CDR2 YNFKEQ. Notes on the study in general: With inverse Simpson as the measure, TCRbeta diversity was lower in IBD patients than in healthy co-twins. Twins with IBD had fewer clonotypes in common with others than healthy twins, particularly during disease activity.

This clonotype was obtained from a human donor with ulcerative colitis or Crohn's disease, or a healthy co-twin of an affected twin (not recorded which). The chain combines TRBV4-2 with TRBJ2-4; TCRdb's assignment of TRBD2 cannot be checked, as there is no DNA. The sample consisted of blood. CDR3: CASSQEGTSGVAKNIQYF.